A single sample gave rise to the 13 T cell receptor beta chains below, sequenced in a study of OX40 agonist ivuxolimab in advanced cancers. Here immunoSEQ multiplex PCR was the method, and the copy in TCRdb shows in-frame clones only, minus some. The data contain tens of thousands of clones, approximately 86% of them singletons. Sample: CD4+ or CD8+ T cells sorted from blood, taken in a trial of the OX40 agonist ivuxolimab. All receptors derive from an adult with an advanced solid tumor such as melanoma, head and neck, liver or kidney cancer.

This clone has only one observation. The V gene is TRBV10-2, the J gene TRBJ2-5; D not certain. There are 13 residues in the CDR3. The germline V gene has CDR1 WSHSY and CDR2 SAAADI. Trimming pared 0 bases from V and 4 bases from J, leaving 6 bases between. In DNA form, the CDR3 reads TGCGCCAGCAGTGAGTCCGGAAGAGAGACCCAGTACTTC. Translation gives CASSESGRETQYF.

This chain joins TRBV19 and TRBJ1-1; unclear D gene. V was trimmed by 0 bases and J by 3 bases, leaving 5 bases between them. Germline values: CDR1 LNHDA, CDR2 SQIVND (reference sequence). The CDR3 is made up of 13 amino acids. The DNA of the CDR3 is TGTGCCAGTAGTATAGATCGAGACACTGAAGCTTTCTTT. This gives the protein CASSIDRDTEAFF.

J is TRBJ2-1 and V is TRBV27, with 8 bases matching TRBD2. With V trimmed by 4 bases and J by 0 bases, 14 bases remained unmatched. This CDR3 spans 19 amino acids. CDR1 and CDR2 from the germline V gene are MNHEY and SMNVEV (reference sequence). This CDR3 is CASSSLAETTDSSYNEQFF. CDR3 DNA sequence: TGTGCCAGCAGTTCACTAGCGGAGACAACCGACTCCTCCTACAATGAGCAGTTCTTC.

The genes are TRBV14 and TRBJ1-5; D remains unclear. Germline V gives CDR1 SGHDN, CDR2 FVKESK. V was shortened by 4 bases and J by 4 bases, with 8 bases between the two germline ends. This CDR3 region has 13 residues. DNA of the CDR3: TGTGCCAGCAGCCCCTCGTTGAATCAGCCCCAGCATTTT. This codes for CASSPSLNQPQHF. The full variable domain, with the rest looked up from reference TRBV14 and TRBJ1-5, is EAGVTQFPSHSVIEKGQTVTLRCDPISGHDNLYWYRRVMGKEIKFLLHFVKESKQDESGMPNNRFLAERTGGTYSTLKVQPAELEDSGVYFCASSPSLNQPQHFGDGTRLSIL.

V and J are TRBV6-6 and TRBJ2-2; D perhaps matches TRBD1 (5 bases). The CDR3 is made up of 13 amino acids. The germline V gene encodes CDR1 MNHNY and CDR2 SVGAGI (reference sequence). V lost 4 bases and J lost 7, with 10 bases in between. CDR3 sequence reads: CASSSRVVGELFF. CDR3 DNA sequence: TGTGCCAGCAGTTCCAGGGTGGTCGGGGAGCTGTTTTTT.

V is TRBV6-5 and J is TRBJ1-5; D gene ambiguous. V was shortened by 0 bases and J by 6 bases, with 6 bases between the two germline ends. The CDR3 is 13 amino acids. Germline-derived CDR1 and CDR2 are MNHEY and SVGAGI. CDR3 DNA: TGTGCCAGCAGTTACTCGAAGTTTCAGCCCCAGCATTTT. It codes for CASSYSKFQPQHF.

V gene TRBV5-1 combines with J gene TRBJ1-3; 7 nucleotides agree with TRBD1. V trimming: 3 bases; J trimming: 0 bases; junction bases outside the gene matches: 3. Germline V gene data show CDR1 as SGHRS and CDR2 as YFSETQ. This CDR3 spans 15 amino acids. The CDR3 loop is CASSYGTDSGNTIYF. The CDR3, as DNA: TGCGCCAGCAGCTACGGGACAGACTCTGGAAACACCATATATTTT. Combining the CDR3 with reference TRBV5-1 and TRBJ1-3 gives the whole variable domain KAGVTQTPRYLIKTRGQQVTLSCSPISGHRSVSWYQQTPGQGLQFLFEYFSETQRNKGNFPGRFSGRQFSNSRSEMNVSTLELGDSALYLCASSYGTDSGNTIYFGEGSWLTVV.

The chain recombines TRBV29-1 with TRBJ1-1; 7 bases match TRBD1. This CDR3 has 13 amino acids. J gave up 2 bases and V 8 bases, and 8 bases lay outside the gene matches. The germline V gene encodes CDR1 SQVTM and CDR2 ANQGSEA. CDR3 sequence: CSSSRQGNTEAFF. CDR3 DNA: TGCAGCTCAAGCCGACAGGGAAACACTGAAGCTTTCTTT.

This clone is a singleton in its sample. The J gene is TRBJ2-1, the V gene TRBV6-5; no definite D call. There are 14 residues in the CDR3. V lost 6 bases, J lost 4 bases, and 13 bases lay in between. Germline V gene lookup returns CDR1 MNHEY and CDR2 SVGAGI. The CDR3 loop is CASRPRRSYNEQFF. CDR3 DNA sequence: TGTGCCAGCAGGCCCCGGAGAAGTTACAATGAGCAGTTCTTC.

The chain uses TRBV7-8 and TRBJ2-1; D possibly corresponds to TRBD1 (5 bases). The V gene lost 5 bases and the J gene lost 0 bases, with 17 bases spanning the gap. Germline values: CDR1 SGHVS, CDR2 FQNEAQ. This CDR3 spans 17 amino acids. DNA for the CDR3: TGTGCCAGCAGCCGTCGCGTAAGGGGCAGCTCCTACAATGAGCAGTTCTTC. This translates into CASSRRVRGSSYNEQFF.

Written as DNA, the CDR3 is TGCGCCAGCAGCTTGGGACAGGGGCATGAAAAACTGTTTTTT. The encoded protein is CASSLGQGHEKLFF. The V and J genes are TRBV5-1 and TRBJ1-4; 8 bases are a match to TRBD1. The germline gives CDR1 SGHRS, CDR2 YFSETQ. Unmatched junction bases numbered 1, after V lost 0 bases and J lost 6 bases. The CDR3 is made up of 14 amino acids.

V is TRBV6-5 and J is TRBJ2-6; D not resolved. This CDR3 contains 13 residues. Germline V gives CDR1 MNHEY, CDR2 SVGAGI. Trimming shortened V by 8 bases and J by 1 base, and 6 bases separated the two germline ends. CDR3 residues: CASLRSGANVLTF. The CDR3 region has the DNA TGTGCCAGCTTGAGGTCTGGGGCCAACGTCCTGACTTTC.

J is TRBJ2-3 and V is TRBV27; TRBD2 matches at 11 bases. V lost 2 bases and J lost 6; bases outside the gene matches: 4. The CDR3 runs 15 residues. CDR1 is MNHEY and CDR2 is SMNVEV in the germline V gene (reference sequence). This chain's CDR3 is CASSLTSGSWDTQYF. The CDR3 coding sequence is TGTGCCAGCAGTTTAACTAGCGGGAGTTGGGATACGCAGTATTTT.